The clone carrying this T cell receptor beta chain appeared a few times. Its antigen is still unknown. The authors isolated at least 6.5 million PBMCs per sample. The second PCR ran roughly 7 to 11 cycles with a sample-barcoded 5' primer and J-beta primers. TCRdb re-called the 5' RACE reads with MiXCR, one entry per CDR3 protein. The data hold around 1,000,000 distinct CDR3 sequences, with 20% to 25% observed a single time. This entry comes from a study of blood T cells in healthy people across ages. Germline lookup yields CDR1 SGHAT and CDR2 FQNNGV. The CDR3 spans 14 residues. Trimming stripped 4 bases from V and 4 bases from J, with 10 bases between. Study findings and constraints: The unsorted PBMCs prevented any conclusive comparison of naive versus antigen-experienced cells.

This sample also belongs to another study, concerning T cells of mothers and their children. That work adds: Donation was provided by three healthy Caucasian mothers along with their six children.

Sequencing was carried out using blood. This chain uses TRBV11-2 with TRBJ1-4; possible D gene TRBD1, 5 bases. The TCR comes from a girl aged 2 to 9 in good health. CDR3 residues: CASSYTGRNEKLFF. The DNA for the CDR3 is TGTGCCAGCAGCTATACAGGCCGTAATGAAAAACTGTTTTTT.